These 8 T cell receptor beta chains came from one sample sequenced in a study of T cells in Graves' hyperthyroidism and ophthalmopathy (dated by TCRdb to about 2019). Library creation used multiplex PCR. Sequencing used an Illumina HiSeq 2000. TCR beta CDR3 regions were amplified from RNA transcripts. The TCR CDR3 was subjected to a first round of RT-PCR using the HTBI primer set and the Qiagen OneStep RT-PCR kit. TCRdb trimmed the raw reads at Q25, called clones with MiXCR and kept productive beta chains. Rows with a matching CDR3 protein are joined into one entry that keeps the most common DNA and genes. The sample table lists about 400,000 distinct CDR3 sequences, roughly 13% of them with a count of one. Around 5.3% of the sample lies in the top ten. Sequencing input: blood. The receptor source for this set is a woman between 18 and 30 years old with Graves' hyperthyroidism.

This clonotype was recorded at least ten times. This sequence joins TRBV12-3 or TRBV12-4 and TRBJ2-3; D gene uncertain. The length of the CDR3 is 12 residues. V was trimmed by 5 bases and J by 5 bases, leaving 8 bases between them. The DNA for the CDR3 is TGTGCCAGCAGTCACCGCCAAGATACGCAGTATTTT. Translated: CASSHRQDTQYF.

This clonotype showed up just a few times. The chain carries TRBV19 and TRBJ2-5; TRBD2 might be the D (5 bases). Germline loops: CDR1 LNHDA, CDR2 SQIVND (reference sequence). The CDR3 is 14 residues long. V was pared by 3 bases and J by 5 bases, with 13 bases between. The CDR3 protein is CASSIGPRVETQYF. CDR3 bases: TGTGCCAGTAGTATCGGACCGCGGGTGGAGACCCAGTACTTC.

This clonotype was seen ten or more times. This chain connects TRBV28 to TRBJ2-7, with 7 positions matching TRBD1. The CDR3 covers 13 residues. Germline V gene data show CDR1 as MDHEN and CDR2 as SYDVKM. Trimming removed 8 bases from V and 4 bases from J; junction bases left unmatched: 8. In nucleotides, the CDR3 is TGTGCCAGCCTTGACAGGGCCATTTACGAGCAGTACTTC. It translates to CASLDRAIYEQYF.

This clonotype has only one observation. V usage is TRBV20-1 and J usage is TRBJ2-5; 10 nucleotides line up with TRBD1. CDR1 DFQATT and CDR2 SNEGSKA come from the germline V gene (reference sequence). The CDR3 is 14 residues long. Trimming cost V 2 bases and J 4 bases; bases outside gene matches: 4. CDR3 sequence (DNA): TGCAGTGCTAGACCAGACAGGGGGCGAGAGACCCAGTACTTC. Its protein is CSARPDRGRETQYF.

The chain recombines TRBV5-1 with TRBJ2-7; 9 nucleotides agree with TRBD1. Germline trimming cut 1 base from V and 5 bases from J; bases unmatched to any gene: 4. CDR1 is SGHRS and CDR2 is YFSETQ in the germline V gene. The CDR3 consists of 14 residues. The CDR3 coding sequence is TGCGCCAGCAGCTTGATAGACAGGGGGGACGAGCAGTACTTC. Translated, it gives CASSLIDRGDEQYF.

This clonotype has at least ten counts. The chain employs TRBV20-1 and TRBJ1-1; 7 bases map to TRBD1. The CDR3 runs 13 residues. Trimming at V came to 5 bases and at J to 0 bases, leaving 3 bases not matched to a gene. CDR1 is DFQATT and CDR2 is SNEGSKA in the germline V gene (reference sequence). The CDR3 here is CSAEGQVNTEAFF. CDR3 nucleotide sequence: TGCAGTGCTGAAGGACAGGTGAACACTGAAGCTTTCTTT.

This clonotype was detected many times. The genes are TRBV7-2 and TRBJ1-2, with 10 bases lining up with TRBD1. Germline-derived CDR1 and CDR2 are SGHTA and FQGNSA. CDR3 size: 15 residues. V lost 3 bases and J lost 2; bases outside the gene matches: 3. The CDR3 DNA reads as TGTGCCAGCAGCTTCCCGGGACAGGGGAACTATGGCTACACCTTC. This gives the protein CASSFPGQGNYGYTF.

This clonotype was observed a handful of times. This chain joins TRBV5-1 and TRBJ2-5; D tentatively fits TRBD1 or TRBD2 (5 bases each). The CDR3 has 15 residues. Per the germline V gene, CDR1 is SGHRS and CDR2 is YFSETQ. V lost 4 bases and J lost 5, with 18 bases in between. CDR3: CASSPRRGVKETQYF. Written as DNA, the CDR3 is TGCGCCAGCAGCCCCCGTAGAGGGGTGAAGGAGACCCAGTACTTC.